One sample yielded the 5 T cell receptor beta chains listed below, sequenced in a study of blood T cells in healthy people across ages. Using a J-beta primer mix together with a sample-barcoded 5' primer, a second PCR was run for roughly 7 to 12 cycles. TCRdb re-analysed the 5' RACE reads in MiXCR, keeping a single row per CDR3 protein. The table shows hundreds of thousands of distinct CDR3 sequences, with around 45% occurring only once. Material: blood. Source of these receptors: a woman aged 55-70 years in good health.

This clonotype turned up a few times. Relative to the germline gene, one junction end is altered; a read error may explain this. This chain joins TRBV20-1 and TRBJ2-1, with D maybe TRBD1 (5 bases). The V gene's germline CDR1 is DFQATT and CDR2 SNEGSKA (reference sequence). CDR3 length equals 16 residues. The CDR3: CSARVGQGRFYREQFF. The DNA for the CDR3 is TGCAGTGCCAGAGTTGGGCAGGGTAGGTTTTATCGTGAGCAGTTCTTC.

This clonotype appeared a few times. This chain uses TRBV4-3 with TRBJ2-7; D not resolved. This CDR3 has 14 residues. Per germline, CDR1 LGHNA and CDR2 YSLEER. V lost 1 base, J lost 3 bases, and 10 bases lay in between. The CDR3 loop is CASSQGLDIYEQYF. CDR3 nucleotide sequence: TGCGCCAGCAGCCAAGGGCTCGATATCTACGAGCAGTACTTC.

The chain uses TRBV3-1 and TRBJ2-2; 7 positions agree with TRBD1. This CDR3 comprises 16 residues. Germline V gene data show CDR1 as LGHDT and CDR2 as YNNKEL (reference sequence). The J segment lost 5 bases and the V segment lost 4 bases, leaving 10 bases of the junction unmatched. The CDR3 DNA is TGTGCCAGCAGCCCTACCAAACAGGGGCCTACCGGGGAGCTGTTTTTT. Protein sequence: CASSPTKQGPTGELFF.

Only a few counts were recorded for this clonotype. This rearrangement joins TRBV6-5 to TRBJ2-7, with TRBD1 identical over 7 bases. CDR1 and CDR2 (germline): MNHEY, SVGAGI. The V segment lost 2 bases and the J segment 2 bases; nucleotides outside the gene matches: 3. This CDR3 is built from 14 residues. In DNA, the CDR3 is TGTGCCAGCAGTTACAAACAGGGGCCCTACGAGCAGTACTTC. The encoded protein is CASSYKQGPYEQYF.

This clonotype has only a few counts. V gene TRBV5-1 combines with J gene TRBJ2-1; the D gene is possibly TRBD2 (5 bases). The CDR3 length is 15 residues. With 3 bases removed from V and 2 bases from J, the gap between germline ends came to 12 bases. Germline V gene data show CDR1 as SGHRS and CDR2 as YFSETQ. CDR3 coding DNA: TGCGCCAGCAGCTGGAGGACGGAGACCTACAATGAGCAGTTCTTC. It specifies CASSWRTETYNEQFF.